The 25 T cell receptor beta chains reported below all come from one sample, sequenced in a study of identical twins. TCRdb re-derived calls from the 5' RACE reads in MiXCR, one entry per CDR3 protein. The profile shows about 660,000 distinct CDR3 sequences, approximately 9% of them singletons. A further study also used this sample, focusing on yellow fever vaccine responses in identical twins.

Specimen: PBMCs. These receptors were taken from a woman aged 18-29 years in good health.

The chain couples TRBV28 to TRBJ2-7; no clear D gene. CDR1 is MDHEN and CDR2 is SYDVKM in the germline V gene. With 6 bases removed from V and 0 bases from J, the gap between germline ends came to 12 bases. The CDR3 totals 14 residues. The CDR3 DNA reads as TGTGCCAGCAGGCCAAGGATTTACTCCTACGAGCAGTACTTC. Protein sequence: CASRPRIYSYEQYF.

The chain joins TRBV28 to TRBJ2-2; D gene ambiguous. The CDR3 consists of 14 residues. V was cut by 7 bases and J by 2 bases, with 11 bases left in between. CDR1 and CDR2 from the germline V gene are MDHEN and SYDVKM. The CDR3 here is CASNGQINTGELFF. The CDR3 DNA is TGTGCCAGCAACGGGCAGATAAACACCGGGGAGCTGTTTTTT.

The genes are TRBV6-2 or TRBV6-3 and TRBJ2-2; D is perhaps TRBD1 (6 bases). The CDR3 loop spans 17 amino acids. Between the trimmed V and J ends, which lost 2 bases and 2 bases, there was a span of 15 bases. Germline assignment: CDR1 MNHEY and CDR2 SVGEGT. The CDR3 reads CASSYLPGQTNTGELFF. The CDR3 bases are TGTGCCAGCAGTTACCTCCCCGGACAGACAAACACCGGGGAGCTGTTTTTT.

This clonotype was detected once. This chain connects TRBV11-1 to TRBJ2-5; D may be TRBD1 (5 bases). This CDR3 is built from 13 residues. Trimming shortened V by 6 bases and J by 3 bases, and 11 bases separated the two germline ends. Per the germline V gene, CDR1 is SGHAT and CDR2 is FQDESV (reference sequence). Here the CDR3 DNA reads TGTGCCAGCAGGATAGACAGTAAAGAGACCCAGTACTTC. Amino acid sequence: CASRIDSKETQYF.

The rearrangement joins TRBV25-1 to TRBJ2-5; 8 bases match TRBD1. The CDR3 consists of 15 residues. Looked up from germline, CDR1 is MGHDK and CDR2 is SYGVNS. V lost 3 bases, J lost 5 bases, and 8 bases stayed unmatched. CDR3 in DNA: TGTGCCAGCAGTGACCCCAGGGGGCTGTCGGAGACCCAGTACTTC. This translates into CASSDPRGLSETQYF. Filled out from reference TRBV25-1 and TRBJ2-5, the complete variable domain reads EADIYQTPRYLVIGTGKKITLECSQTMGHDKMYWYQQDPGMELHLIHYSYGVNSTEKGDLSSESTVSRIRTEHFPLTLESARPSHTSQYLCASSDPRGLSETQYFGPGTRLLVL.

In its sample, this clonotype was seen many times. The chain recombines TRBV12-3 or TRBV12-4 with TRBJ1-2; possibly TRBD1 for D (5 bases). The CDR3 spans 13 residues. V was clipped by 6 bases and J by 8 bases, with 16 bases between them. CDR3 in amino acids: CASRDGGIMGYTF. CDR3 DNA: TGTGCCAGCAGAGATGGGGGAATTATGGGCTACACCTTC.

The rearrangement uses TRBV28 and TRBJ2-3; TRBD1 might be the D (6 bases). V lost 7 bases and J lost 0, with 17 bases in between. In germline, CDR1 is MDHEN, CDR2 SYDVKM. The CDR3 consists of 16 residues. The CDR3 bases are TGTGCCAGCACCAAGCCCAGGGGAGTCAGCACAGATACGCAGTATTTT. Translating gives CASTKPRGVSTDTQYF.

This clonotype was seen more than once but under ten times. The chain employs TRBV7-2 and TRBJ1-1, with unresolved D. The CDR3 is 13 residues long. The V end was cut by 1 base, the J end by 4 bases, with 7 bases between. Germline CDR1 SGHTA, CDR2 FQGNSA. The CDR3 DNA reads TGTGCCAGCAGCTTAGTTCCGGCCACTGAAGCTTTCTTT. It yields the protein CASSLVPATEAFF.

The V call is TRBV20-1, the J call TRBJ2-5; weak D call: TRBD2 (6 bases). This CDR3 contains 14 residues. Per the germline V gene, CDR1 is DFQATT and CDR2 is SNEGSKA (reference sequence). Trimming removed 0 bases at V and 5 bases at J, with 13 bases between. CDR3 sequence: CSARDLGSGETQYF. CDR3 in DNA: TGCAGTGCTAGAGATCTCGGGAGCGGGGAGACCCAGTACTTC.

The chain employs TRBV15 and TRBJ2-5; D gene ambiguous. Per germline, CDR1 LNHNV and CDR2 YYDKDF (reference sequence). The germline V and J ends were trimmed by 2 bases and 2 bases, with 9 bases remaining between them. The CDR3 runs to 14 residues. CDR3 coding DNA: TGTGCCACCAGCAGACCTGAGGAGCAAGAGACCCAGTACTTC. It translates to CATSRPEEQETQYF. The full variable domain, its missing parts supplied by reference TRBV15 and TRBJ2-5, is DAMVIQNPRYQVTQFGKPVTLSCSQTLNHNVMYWYQQKSSQAPKLLFHYYDKDFNNEADTPDNFQSRRPNTSFCFLDIRSPGLGDTAMYLCATSRPEEQETQYFGPGTRLLVL.

CDR3 sequence: CASSLARTGVNEKLFF. CDR3 DNA: TGTGCCAGCAGCTTAGCCCGAACAGGGGTTAACGAAAAACTGTTTTTT. The chain employs TRBV7-2 and TRBJ1-4; 7 positions match TRBD1. Germline assignment: CDR1 SGHTA and CDR2 FQGNSA. J lost 8 bases, V lost 0 bases, and 9 bases had no gene match. This CDR3 is 16 amino acids long.

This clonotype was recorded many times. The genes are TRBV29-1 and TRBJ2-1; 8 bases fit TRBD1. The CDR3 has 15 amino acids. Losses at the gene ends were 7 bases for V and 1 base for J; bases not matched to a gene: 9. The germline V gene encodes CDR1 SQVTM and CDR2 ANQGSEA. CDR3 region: CSALRTGISYNEQFF. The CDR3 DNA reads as TGCAGCGCCCTGAGGACAGGGATATCCTACAATGAGCAGTTCTTC.

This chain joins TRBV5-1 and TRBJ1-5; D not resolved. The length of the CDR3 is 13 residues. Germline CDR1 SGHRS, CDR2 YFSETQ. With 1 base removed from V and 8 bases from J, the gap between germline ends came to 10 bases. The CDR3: CASSLFTGEPQHF. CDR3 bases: TGCGCCAGCAGCTTGTTTACTGGTGAGCCCCAGCATTTT.

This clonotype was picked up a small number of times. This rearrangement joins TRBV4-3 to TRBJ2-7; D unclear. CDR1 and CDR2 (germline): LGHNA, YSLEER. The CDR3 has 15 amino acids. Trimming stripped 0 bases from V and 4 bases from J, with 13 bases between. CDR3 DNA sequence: TGCGCCAGCAGCCAAGATTGGACCAGTGCTTACGAGCAGTACTTC. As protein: CASSQDWTSAYEQYF.

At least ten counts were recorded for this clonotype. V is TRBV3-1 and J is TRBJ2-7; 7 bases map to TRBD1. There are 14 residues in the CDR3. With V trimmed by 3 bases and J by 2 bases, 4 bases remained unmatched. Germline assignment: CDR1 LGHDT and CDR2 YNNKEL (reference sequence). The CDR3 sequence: CASSHSQGAYEQYF. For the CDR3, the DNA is TGTGCCAGCAGCCACAGTCAGGGGGCCTACGAGCAGTACTTC.

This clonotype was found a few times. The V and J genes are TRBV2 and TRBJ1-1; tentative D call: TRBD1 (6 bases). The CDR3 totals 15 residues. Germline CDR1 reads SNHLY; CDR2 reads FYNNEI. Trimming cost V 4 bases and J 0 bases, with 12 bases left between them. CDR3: CASSVGGLLNTEAFF. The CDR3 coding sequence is TGTGCCAGCAGTGTGGGGGGCTTATTGAACACTGAAGCTTTCTTT.

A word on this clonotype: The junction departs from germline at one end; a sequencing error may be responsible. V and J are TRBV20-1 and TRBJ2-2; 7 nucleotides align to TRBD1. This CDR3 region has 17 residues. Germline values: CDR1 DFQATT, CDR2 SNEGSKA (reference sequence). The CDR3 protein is CCAARRPNGQEAGELFF. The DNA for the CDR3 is TGCTGTGCTGCGCGCCGCCCGAATGGACAGGAGGCCGGGGAGCTGTTTTTT.

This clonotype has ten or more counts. For the CDR3, the DNA is TGTGCCAGCACCAAATCAGGGGGGCTGAGGGAAAAACTGTTTTTT. This translates into CASTKSGGLREKLFF. This sequence joins TRBV12-3 or TRBV12-4 and TRBJ1-4; 7 bases align to TRBD1. After removal of 7 bases from V and 8 bases from J, the junction contained 13 bases not matched to a gene. This CDR3 comprises 15 residues.

DNA of the CDR3: TGTGCCAGCAACAACAGACTGGATACCACAGATACGCAGTATTTT. The encoded protein is CASNNRLDTTDTQYF. The chain combines TRBV28 with TRBJ2-3, with D unresolved. Germline loops: CDR1 MDHEN, CDR2 SYDVKM. V lost 7 bases and J 2 bases, leaving 16 bases between the germline ends. The CDR3 consists of 15 residues.

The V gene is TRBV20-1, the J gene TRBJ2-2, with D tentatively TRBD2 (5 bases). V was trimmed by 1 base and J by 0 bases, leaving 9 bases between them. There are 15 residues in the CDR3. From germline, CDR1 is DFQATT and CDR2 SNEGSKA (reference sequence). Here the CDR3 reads CSARGVEANTGELFF. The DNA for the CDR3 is TGCAGTGCTAGAGGGGTGGAGGCGAACACCGGGGAGCTGTTTTTT.

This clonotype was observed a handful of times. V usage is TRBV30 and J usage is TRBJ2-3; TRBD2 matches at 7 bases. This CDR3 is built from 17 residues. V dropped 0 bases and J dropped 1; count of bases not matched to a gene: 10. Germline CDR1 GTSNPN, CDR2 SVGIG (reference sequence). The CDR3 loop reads CAWSVNGLDRGTDTQYF. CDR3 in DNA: TGTGCCTGGAGTGTGAACGGACTAGATAGGGGCACAGATACGCAGTATTTT.

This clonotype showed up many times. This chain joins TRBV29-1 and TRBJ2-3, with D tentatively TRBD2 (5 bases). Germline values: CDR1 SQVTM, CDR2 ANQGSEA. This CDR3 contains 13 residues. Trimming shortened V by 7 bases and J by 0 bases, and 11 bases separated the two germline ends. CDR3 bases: TGCAGCGCTACTCCGGGGAGCACAGATACGCAGTATTTT. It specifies CSATPGSTDTQYF.

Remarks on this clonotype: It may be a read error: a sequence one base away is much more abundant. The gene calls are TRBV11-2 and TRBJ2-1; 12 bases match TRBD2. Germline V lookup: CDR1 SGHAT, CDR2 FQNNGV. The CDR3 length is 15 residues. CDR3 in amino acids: CAGSPRLAGDNEQFF. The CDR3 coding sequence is TGTGCCGGCAGCCCCCGACTAGCGGGGGACAATGAGCAGTTCTTC. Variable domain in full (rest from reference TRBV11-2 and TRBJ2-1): EAGVAQSPRYKIIEKRQSVAFWCNPISGHATLYWYQQILGQGPKLLIQFQNNGVVDDSQLPKDRFSAERLKGVDSTLKIQPAKLEDSAVYLCAGSPRLAGDNEQFFGPGTRLTVL.

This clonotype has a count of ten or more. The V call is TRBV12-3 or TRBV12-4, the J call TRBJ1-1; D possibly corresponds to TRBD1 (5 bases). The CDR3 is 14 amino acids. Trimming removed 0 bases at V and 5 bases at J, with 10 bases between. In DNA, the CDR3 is TGTGCCAGCAGTTTAGCGAGGGGAAGGACTGAAGCTTTCTTT. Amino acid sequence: CASSLARGRTEAFF.

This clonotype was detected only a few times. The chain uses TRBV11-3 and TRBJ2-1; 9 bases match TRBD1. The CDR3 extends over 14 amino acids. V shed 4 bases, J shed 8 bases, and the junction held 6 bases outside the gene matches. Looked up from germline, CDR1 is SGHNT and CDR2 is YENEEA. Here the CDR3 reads CASSSGTGPHEQFF. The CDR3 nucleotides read TGTGCCAGCAGCTCGGGGACAGGGCCCCATGAGCAGTTCTTC.